This T cell receptor (beta chain) was captured by sequencing in a study of T-cell memory formation after mild COVID-19. Trimming removed 2 bases from V and 0 bases from J; junction bases left unmatched: 2. CDR1 and CDR2 (germline): SGHTA, FQGTGA. The CDR3 consists of 15 residues. This clonotype has at least ten counts. It was 5'RACE with constant-segment primers that produced the TCR alpha and TCR beta cDNA libraries, which carried sample barcodes and UMIs. One entry per CDR3 protein results from TCRdb running MiXCR on the 5' RACE reads. The data hold around 130,000 distinct CDR3 sequences, with roughly 6% observed a single time.

The TCR sequence derives from an adult woman who had mild COVID-19 (a few samples of this study predate the infection). Cell type and time point are not known. The gene calls are TRBV7-3 and TRBJ2-5; 8 bases fit TRBD2. The sequencing sample was made of PBMCs or a T cell subset sorted from them (not recorded which). The CDR3 nucleotides are TGTGCCAGCAGCTTATTGGGACTAGACCAAGAGACCCAGTACTTC. Its translation: CASSLLGLDQETQYF.